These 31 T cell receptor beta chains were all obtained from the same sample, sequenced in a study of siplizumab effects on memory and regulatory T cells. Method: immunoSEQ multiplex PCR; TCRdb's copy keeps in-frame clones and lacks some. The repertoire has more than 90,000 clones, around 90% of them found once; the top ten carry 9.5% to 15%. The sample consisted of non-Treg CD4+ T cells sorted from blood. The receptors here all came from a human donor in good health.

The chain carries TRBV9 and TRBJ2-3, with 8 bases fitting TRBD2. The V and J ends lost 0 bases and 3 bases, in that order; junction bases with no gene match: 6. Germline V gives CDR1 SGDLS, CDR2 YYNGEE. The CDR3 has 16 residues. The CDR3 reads CASSVVAGGPTDTQYF. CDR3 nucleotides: TGTGCCAGCAGCGTAGTTGCGGGAGGTCCGACAGATACGCAGTATTTT.

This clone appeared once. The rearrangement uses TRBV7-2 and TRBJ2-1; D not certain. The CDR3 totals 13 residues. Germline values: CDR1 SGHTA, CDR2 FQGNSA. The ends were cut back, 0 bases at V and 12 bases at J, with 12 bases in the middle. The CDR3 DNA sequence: TGTGCCAGCAGCTTAGCGCGCGACTCGGTGCAGTTCTTC. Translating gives CASSLARDSVQFF.

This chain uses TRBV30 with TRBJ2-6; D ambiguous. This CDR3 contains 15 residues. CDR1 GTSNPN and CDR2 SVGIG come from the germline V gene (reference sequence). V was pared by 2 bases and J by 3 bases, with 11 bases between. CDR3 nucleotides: TGTGCCTGGAGTAGCAACCCGGGTGGGGCCAACGTCCTGACTTTC. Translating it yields CAWSSNPGGANVLTF.

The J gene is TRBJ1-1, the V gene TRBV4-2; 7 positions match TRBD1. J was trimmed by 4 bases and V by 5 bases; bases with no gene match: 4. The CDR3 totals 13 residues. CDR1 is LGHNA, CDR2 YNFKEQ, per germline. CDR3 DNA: TGTGCCAGCAGCAAGACAGGGTCCACTGAAGCTTTCTTT. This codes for CASSKTGSTEAFF.

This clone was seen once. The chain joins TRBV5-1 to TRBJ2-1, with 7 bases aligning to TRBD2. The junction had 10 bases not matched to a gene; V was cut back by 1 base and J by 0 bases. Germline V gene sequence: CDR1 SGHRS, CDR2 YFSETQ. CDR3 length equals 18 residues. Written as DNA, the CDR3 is TGCGCCAGCAGCTTGCGGCAGGGAGGGGATCCCTCCTACAATGAGCAGTTCTTC. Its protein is CASSLRQGGDPSYNEQFF.

CDR3 amino acids: CASSQEGLVLAGAYNEQFF. The CDR3 DNA reads TGCGCCAGCAGCCAAGAAGGCCTGGTTCTAGCGGGAGCCTACAATGAGCAGTTCTTC. The J gene is TRBJ2-1, the V gene TRBV4-1, with 10 bases fitting TRBD2. The trim removed 0 bases at V and 2 bases at J, leaving 10 bases unmatched. The CDR3 is 19 amino acids. Germline CDR1 MGHRA, CDR2 YSYEKL.

CDR3 nucleotide sequence: TGTGCCAGCAGTGAAACTAGCGGGAGTTTCAATGAGCAGTTCTTC. Translation gives CASSETSGSFNEQFF. The V gene is TRBV6-1, the J gene TRBJ2-1; 11 positions agree with TRBD2. The V gene's germline CDR1 is MNHNS and CDR2 SASEGT. Unmatched junction bases numbered 3, after V lost 2 bases and J lost 6 bases. The CDR3 has 15 residues.

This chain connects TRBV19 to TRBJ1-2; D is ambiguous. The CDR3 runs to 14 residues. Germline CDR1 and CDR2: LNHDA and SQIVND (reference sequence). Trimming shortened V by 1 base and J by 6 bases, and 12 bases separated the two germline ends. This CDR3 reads CASSIVRGRDGYTF. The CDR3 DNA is TGTGCCAGTAGTATAGTTCGGGGTCGCGATGGCTACACCTTC.

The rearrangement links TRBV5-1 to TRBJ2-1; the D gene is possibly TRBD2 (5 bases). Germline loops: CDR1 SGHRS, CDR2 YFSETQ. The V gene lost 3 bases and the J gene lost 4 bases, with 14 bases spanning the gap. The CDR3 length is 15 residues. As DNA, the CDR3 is TGCGCCAGCAGCTCCGGAGGTTCAGGTTACAATGAGCAGTTCTTC. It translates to CASSSGGSGYNEQFF.

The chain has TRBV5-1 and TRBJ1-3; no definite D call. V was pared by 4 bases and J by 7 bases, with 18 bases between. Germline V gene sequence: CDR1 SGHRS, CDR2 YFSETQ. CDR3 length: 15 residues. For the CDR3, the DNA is TGCGCCAGCAGCACCGGACCCTCCGCAGAGAACACCATATATTTT. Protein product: CASSTGPSAENTIYF.

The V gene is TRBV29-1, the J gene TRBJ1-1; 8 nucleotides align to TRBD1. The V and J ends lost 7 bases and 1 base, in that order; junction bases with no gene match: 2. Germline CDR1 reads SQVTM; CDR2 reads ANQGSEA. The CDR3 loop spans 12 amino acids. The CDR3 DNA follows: TGCAGCGCGGGACAGGCGAACACTGAAGCTTTCTTT. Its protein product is CSAGQANTEAFF.

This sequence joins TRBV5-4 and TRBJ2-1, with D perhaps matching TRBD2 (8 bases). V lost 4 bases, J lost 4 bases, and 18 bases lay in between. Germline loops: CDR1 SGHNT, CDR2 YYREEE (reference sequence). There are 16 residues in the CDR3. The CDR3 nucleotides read TGTGCCAGCAGCGGTCGGGGGGGACAGATATACAATGAGCAGTTCTTC. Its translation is CASSGRGGQIYNEQFF.

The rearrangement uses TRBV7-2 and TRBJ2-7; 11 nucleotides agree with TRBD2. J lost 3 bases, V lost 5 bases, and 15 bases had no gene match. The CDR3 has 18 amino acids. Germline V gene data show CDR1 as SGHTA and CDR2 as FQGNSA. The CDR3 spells CASSLRHLTSGVYYEQYF. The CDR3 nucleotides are TGTGCCAGCAGCCTACGTCATCTGACTAGCGGGGTTTACTACGAGCAGTACTTC.

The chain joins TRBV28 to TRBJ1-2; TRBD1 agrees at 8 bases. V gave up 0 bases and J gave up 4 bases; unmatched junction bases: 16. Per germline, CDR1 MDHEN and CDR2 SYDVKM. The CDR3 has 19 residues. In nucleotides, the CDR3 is TGTGCCAGCAGTTTATGGGGGCCACAGGGGGAAAAAGGTAGCTATGGCTACACCTTC. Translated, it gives CASSLWGPQGEKGSYGYTF.

CDR3 nucleotides: TGTGCCAGTAGTCTTGCTCGGACAGCTAATTCACCCCTCCACTTT. This translates into CASSLARTANSPLHF. The chain joins TRBV19 to TRBJ1-6; possibly TRBD1 for D (6 bases). This CDR3 is built from 15 residues. CDR1 and CDR2 (germline): LNHDA, SQIVND (reference sequence). Deletions cut 5 bases from V and 6 bases from J, with 14 bases between. Full variable domain (remainder filled in from reference TRBV19 and TRBJ1-6): DGGITQSPKYLFRKEGQNVTLSCEQNLNHDAMYWYRQDPGQGLRLIYYSQIVNDFQKGDIAEGYSVSREKKESFPLTVTSAQKNPTAFYLCASSLARTANSPLHFGNGTRLTVT.

DNA of the CDR3: TGTGCCAGCAGCTTAGACAGGGTCTACGAGCAGTACTTC. Encoded protein: CASSLDRVYEQYF. This sequence joins TRBV7-2 and TRBJ2-7, with a possible D match to TRBD1 (6 bases). This CDR3 region has 13 residues. V dropped 1 base and J dropped 3 bases, with 7 bases sitting between them. Germline V gives CDR1 SGHTA, CDR2 FQGNSA.

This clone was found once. CDR3 loop: CASGRGGETQYF. In DNA form, the CDR3 reads TGTGCCAGCGGCCGGGGGGGGGAGACCCAGTACTTC. V gene TRBV6-6 combines with J gene TRBJ2-5, with 8 bases lining up with TRBD2. CDR1 and CDR2 (germline): MNHNY, SVGAGI (reference sequence). The trim removed 8 bases at V and 5 bases at J, leaving 4 bases unmatched. This CDR3 comprises 12 residues.

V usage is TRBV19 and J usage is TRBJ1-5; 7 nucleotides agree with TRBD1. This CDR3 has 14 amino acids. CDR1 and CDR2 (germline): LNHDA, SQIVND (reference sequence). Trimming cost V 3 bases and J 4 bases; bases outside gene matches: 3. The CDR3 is CASSISGGNQPQHF. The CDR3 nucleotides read TGTGCCAGTAGTATCTCAGGGGGGAATCAGCCCCAGCATTTT. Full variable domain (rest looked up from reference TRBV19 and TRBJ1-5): DGGITQSPKYLFRKEGQNVTLSCEQNLNHDAMYWYRQDPGQGLRLIYYSQIVNDFQKGDIAEGYSVSREKKESFPLTVTSAQKNPTAFYLCASSISGGNQPQHFGDGTRLSIL.

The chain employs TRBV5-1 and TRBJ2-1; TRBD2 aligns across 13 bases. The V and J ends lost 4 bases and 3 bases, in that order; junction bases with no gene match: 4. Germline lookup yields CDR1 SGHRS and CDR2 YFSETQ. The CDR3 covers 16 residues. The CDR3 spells CASSLWTSGSYNEQFF. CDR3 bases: TGCGCCAGCAGCCTCTGGACTAGCGGGAGCTACAATGAGCAGTTCTTC.

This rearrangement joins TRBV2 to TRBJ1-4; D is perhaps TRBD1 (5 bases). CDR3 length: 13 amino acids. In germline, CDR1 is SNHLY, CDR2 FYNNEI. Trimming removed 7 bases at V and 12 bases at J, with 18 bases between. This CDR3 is CASNPGGDLELFF. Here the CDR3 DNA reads TGTGCCAGCAACCCCGGGGGGGACCTGGAACTGTTTTTT.

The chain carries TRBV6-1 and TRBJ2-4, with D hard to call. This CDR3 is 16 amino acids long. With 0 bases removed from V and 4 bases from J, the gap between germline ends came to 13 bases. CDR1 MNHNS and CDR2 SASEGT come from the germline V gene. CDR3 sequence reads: CASSEATASSKNIQYF. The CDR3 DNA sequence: TGTGCCAGCAGTGAAGCGACGGCCAGCTCAAAAAACATTCAGTACTTC.

The DNA of the CDR3 is TGCGCCAGCAGCTTAGAAAGGGGCACAGATACGCAGTATTTT. It is translated as CASSLERGTDTQYF. This sequence joins TRBV5-1 and TRBJ2-3; D not resolved. CDR3 length equals 14 residues. Germline lookup yields CDR1 SGHRS and CDR2 YFSETQ. Trimming pared 2 bases from V and 1 base from J, leaving 8 bases between.

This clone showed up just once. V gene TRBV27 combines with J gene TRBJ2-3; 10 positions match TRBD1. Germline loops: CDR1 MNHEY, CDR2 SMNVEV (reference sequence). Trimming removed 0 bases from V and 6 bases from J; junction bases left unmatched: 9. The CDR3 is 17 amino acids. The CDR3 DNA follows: TGTGCCAGCAGTTTATCCTCCGGGACAGGGGTTTCGGATACGCAGTATTTT. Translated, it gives CASSLSSGTGVSDTQYF.

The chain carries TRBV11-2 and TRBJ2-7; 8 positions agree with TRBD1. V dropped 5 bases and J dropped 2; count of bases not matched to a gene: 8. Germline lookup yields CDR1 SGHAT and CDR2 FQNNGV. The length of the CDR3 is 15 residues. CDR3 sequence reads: CASSTQGAFAYEQYF. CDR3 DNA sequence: TGTGCCAGCAGCACCCAGGGGGCATTCGCCTACGAGCAGTACTTC.

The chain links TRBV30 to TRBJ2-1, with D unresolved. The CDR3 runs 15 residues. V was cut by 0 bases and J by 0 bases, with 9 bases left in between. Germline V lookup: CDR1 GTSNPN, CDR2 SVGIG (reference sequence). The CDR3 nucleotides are TGTGCCTGGAGTGTAACCTTAGACTCCTACAATGAGCAGTTCTTC. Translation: CAWSVTLDSYNEQFF.

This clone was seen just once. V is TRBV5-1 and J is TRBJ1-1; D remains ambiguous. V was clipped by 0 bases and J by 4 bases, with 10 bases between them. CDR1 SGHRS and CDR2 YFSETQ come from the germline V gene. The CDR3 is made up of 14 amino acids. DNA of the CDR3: TGCGCCAGCAGCTTGGACACCCCCAGCACTGAAGCTTTCTTT. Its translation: CASSLDTPSTEAFF.

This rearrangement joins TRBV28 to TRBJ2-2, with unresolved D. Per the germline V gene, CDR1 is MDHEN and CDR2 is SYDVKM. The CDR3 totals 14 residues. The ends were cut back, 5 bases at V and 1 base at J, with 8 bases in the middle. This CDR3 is CASSPAKNTGELFF. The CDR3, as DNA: TGTGCCAGCAGTCCAGCGAAGAACACCGGGGAGCTGTTTTTT. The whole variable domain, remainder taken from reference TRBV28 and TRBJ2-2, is DVKVTQSSRYLVKRTGEKVFLECVQDMDHENMFWYRQDPGLGLRLIYFSYDVKMKEKGDIPEGYSVSREKKERFSLILESASTNQTSMYLCASSPAKNTGELFFGEGSRLTVL.

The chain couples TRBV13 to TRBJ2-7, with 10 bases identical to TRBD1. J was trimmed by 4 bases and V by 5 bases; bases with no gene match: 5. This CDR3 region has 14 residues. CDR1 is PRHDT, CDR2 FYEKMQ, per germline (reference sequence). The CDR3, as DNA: TGTGCCAGCAGCCCATGGACAGGGGGATACGAGCAGTACTTC. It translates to CASSPWTGGYEQYF.

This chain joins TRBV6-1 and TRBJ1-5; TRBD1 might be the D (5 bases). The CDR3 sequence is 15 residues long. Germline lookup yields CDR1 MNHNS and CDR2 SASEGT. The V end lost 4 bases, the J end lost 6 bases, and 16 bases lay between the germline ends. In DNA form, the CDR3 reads TGTGCCAGCAGTGTTACTTGGGGACGAGCTCAGCCCCAGCATTTT. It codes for CASSVTWGRAQPQHF.

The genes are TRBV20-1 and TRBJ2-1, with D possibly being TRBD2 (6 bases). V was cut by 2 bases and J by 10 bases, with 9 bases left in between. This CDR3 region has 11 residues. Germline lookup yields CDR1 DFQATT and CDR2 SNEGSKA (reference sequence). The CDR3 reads CSARPGVEQFF. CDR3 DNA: TGCAGTGCTAGACCGGGAGTGGAGCAGTTCTTC.

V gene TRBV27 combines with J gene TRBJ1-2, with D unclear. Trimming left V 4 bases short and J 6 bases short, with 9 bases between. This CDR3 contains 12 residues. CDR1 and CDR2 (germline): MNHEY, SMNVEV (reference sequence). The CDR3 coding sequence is TGTGCCAGCAGTTCCCTCGGAAATGGCTACACCTTC. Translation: CASSSLGNGYTF.